The source of this T cell receptor beta chain is a study of T cells in Graves' hyperthyroidism and ophthalmopathy. Amplification of TCR beta CDR3 regions was performed using RNA transcripts as template. An initial round of RT-PCR targeting the TCR CDR3 relied on the HTBI primer set. Using its own MiXCR run on the multiplex PCR reads, TCRdb lists one record per CDR3 protein. The data contain 490,000 or so distinct CDR3 sequences, roughly 23% of them singletons. The CDR3 consists of 13 residues. Trimming cost V 3 bases and J 2 bases, with 8 bases left between them. Germline V CDR1 and CDR2: SGHTA, FQGNSA.

The chain uses TRBV7-2 and TRBJ2-7, with D unresolved. Specimen: blood. The source is a woman in her 70s with Graves' ophthalmopathy. CDR3 sequence (DNA): TGTGCCAGCAGCTTTTTTGAAGCCTACGAGCAGTACTTC. Amino acid sequence: CASSFFEAYEQYF.